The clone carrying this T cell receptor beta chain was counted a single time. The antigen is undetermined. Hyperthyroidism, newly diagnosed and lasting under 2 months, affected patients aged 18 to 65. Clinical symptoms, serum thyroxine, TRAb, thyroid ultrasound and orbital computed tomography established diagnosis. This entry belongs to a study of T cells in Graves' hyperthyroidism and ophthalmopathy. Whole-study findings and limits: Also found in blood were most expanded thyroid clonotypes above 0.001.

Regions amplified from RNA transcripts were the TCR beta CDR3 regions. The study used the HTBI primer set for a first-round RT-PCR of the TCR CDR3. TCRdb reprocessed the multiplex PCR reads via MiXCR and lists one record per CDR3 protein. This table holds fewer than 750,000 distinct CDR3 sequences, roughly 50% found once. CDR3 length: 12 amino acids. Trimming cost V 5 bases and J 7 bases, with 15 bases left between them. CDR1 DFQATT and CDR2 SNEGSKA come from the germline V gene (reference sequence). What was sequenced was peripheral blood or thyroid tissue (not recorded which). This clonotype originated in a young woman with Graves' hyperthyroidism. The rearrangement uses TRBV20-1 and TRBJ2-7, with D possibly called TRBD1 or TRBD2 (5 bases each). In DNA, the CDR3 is TGCAGTGCTTGGGGGAGAAAAGGAGAGCAGTACTTC. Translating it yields CSAWGRKGEQYF.